These 24 T cell receptor beta chains share one sample of origin, sequenced in a study of OX40 agonist ivuxolimab in advanced cancers. Produced via immunoSEQ multiplex PCR; TCRdb's table is partial and in-frame only. The table lists about 47,000 clones, 84% of them singletons. Sequenced material: CD4+ or CD8+ T cells sorted from blood, taken in a trial of the OX40 agonist ivuxolimab. These receptors all come from an adult with an advanced solid tumor such as melanoma, head and neck, liver or kidney cancer.

The V gene is TRBV28, the J gene TRBJ1-4; TRBD1 is a possible D gene (6 bases). V was pared by 6 bases and J by 7 bases, with 15 bases between. Germline CDR1 reads MDHEN; CDR2 reads SYDVKM. The CDR3 runs to 14 residues. The CDR3 DNA is TGTGCCAGCAGCCAGGGACATAATCTTGAAAAACTGTTTTTT. Amino acids: CASSQGHNLEKLFF.

The rearrangement links TRBV7-9 to TRBJ2-3; 11 nucleotides agree with TRBD2. The germline CDR1 and CDR2 sequences are SEHNR and FQNEAQ (reference sequence). This CDR3 region has 19 residues. The V segment lost 4 bases and the J segment 3 bases; nucleotides outside the gene matches: 15. CDR3 in DNA: TGTGCCAGCAGCTCCCCTCCCTGGGTAGCGGGGGGGCCGACAGATACGCAGTATTTT. Translating gives CASSSPPWVAGGPTDTQYF.

This clone was recorded once. The V gene is TRBV27, the J gene TRBJ1-1; D is uncertain. Germline V gene sequence: CDR1 MNHEY, CDR2 SMNVEV (reference sequence). Trimming took 6 bases from V and 10 from J, leaving 18 bases between them. This CDR3 region has 13 residues. The CDR3 loop reads CASSPSIVGIAFF. The CDR3 DNA sequence: TGTGCCAGCAGCCCCTCCATTGTAGGGATAGCTTTCTTT.

The chain employs TRBV27 and TRBJ2-7; 9 positions match TRBD1. Germline V gene data show CDR1 as MNHEY and CDR2 as SMNVEV (reference sequence). There are 18 residues in the CDR3. Unmatched junction bases numbered 17, after V lost 6 bases and J lost 2 bases. The CDR3 spells CASSVLTGGGGPPYEQYF. For the CDR3, the DNA is TGTGCCAGCAGCGTCCTCACAGGGGGCGGAGGCCCCCCCTACGAGCAGTACTTC.

V gene TRBV5-6 combines with J gene TRBJ2-5, with 9 bases that match TRBD2. The CDR3 runs 15 residues. V lost 2 bases to trimming and J lost 5 bases; unmatched junction nucleotides: 7. Germline V CDR1 and CDR2: SGHDT, YYEEEE. CDR3 in DNA: TGTGCCAGCAGCTTTGCGGGGGGGCAGGGTGAGACCCAGTACTTC. Translation gives CASSFAGGQGETQYF.

This chain connects TRBV30 to TRBJ2-7; 7 nucleotides align to TRBD1. Germline-derived CDR1 and CDR2 are GTSNPN and SVGIG (reference sequence). V was pared by 4 bases and J by 2 bases, with 8 bases of the junction left unmatched. CDR3 length equals 14 residues. CDR3 in amino acids: CAWNGQEVAYEQYF. The CDR3 region has the DNA TGTGCCTGGAATGGACAGGAGGTAGCCTACGAGCAGTACTTC.

This clone was counted a few times. V is TRBV6-1 and J is TRBJ2-3; D is possibly TRBD2 (6 bases). Trimming cost V 2 bases and J 4 bases, with 19 bases left between them. In germline, CDR1 is MNHNS, CDR2 SASEGT. This CDR3 spans 17 amino acids. The CDR3 DNA reads TGTGCCAGCAGTGAACGAAGGGGACCCACGGGGGCAGATACGCAGTATTTT. This encodes CASSERRGPTGADTQYF.

The V call is TRBV21-1, the J call TRBJ2-5. TRBV21-1 is noted as a pseudogene. The CDR3 has 14 residues. DNA for the CDR3: TGTGCCAGCAGCAAAGGGGGACCCCAAGAGACCCAGTACTTC. Translating gives CASSKGGPQETQYF.

This clone is labeled medium-sized. The J gene is TRBJ1-1, the V gene TRBV6-1; 9 bases agree with TRBD1. The junction had 2 bases not matched to a gene; V was cut back by 1 base and J by 2 bases. CDR1 is MNHNS, CDR2 SASEGT, per germline. This CDR3 comprises 15 residues. CDR3 loop: CASSEEGQGNTEAFF. CDR3 bases: TGTGCCAGCAGTGAAGAGGGACAGGGAAACACTGAAGCTTTCTTT.

The chain recombines TRBV19 with TRBJ2-5, with 11 bases identical to TRBD2. Unmatched junction bases numbered 2, after V lost 5 bases and J lost 3 bases. The CDR3 is 14 residues long. CDR1 LNHDA and CDR2 SQIVND come from the germline V gene (reference sequence). This CDR3 reads CASSEGLAEETQYF. The CDR3 nucleotides are TGTGCCAGTAGTGAGGGACTAGCGGAAGAGACCCAGTACTTC.

The chain combines TRBV25-1 with TRBJ2-1, with a weak D call TRBD1 (6 bases). Germline V gene sequence: CDR1 MGHDK, CDR2 SYGVNS. This CDR3 spans 16 amino acids. The ends were cut back, 1 base at V and 8 bases at J, with 18 bases in the middle. The CDR3 region is CASSEFGRGMGHEQFF. CDR3 sequence (DNA): TGTGCCAGCAGTGAATTCGGCAGGGGAATGGGTCATGAGCAGTTCTTC.

The rearrangement links TRBV27 to TRBJ2-1; TRBD2 matches 10 bases. V lost 6 bases to trimming and J lost 7 bases; unmatched junction nucleotides: 12. CDR1 is MNHEY and CDR2 is SMNVEV in the germline V gene (reference sequence). The CDR3 contains 16 residues. In nucleotides, the CDR3 is TGTGCCAGCAGCCCCCTTGGGCTAGCGGGAGTAAATGAGCAGTTCTTC. Residues: CASSPLGLAGVNEQFF.

This clone is categorized as medium-sized. The J gene is TRBJ2-2, the V gene TRBV27; 7 bases agree with TRBD1. This CDR3 region has 14 residues. Germline CDR1 and CDR2: MNHEY and SMNVEV (reference sequence). V was clipped by 7 bases and J by 4 bases; unmatched bases: 6. CDR3 residues: CASIPPGGTGELFF. CDR3 coding DNA: TGTGCCAGCATTCCCCCAGGGGGCACCGGGGAGCTGTTTTTT.

The V and J genes are TRBV6-6 and TRBJ1-3, with no clear D. Trimming took 3 bases from V and 4 from J, leaving 10 bases between them. The CDR3 is 14 amino acids. The V gene's germline CDR1 is MNHNY and CDR2 SVGAGI (reference sequence). In DNA, the CDR3 is TGTGCCAGCAGTTATTTCCAGGCCGGAAACACCATATATTTT. Amino acid sequence: CASSYFQAGNTIYF.

This sequence joins TRBV2 and TRBJ2-1; TRBD2 agrees at 9 bases. The junction had 8 bases not matched to a gene; V was cut back by 11 bases and J by 0 bases. Looked up from germline, CDR1 is SNHLY and CDR2 is FYNNEI. The CDR3 extends over 15 amino acids. CDR3 residues: CAAKREASSYNEQFF. CDR3 nucleotides: TGTGCCGCAAAGCGGGAGGCTAGCTCCTACAATGAGCAGTTCTTC. The full variable domain, with the rest looked up from reference TRBV2 and TRBJ2-1, is EPEVTQTPSHQVTQMGQEVILRCVPISNHLYFYWYRQILGQKVEFLVSFYNNEISEKSEIFDDQFSVERPDGSNFTLKIRSTKLEDSAMYFCAAKREASSYNEQFFGPGTRLTVL.

V and J are TRBV27 and TRBJ1-1; possible D gene TRBD1, 6 bases. The CDR3 runs 16 residues. Germline CDR1 and CDR2: MNHEY and SMNVEV (reference sequence). The ends were cut back, 0 bases at V and 7 bases at J, with 18 bases in the middle. This CDR3 reads CASSLSEAGAFGEAFF. The CDR3 DNA reads as TGTGCCAGCAGTTTATCAGAGGCAGGGGCCTTCGGTGAAGCTTTCTTT.

This rearrangement joins TRBV6-5 to TRBJ2-7, with no clear D. The V gene's germline CDR1 is MNHEY and CDR2 SVGAGI. The V and J ends lost 7 bases and 9 bases respectively, with 13 bases between them. The CDR3 spans 11 residues. CDR3 nucleotide sequence: TGTGCCAGCATCGACGGGCCTTGGCAGTACTTC. It codes for CASIDGPWQYF.

The rearrangement uses TRBV29-1 and TRBJ2-7; 9 bases map to TRBD1. There are 13 residues in the CDR3. Trimming took 6 bases from V and 0 from J; bases not matched to a gene: 3. Germline CDR1 reads SQVTM; CDR2 reads ANQGSEA. The CDR3 sequence is CSVMTGGSYEQYF. The CDR3 region has the DNA TGCAGCGTCATGACAGGGGGCTCCTACGAGCAGTACTTC.

This clone is classed as medium-sized (0.01 to 0.1%). This chain connects TRBV28 to TRBJ1-1; TRBD1 matches at 9 bases. The CDR3 is 17 residues long. The J segment lost 0 bases and the V segment lost 5 bases, leaving 10 bases of the junction unmatched. In germline, CDR1 is MDHEN, CDR2 SYDVKM. For the CDR3, the DNA is TGTGCCAGCAGTGTTAGGGGACAGGGCGACATGAACACTGAAGCTTTCTTT. It is translated as CASSVRGQGDMNTEAFF.

The chain employs TRBV9 and TRBJ2-1, with D hard to call. The germline V and J ends were trimmed by 4 bases and 4 bases, with 15 bases remaining between them. Per the germline V gene, CDR1 is SGDLS and CDR2 is YYNGEE. The CDR3 covers 15 residues. The CDR3 sequence: CASSRIVLGYNEQFF. In nucleotides, the CDR3 is TGTGCCAGCAGCCGAATAGTCCTGGGGTACAATGAGCAGTTCTTC.

V and J are TRBV27 and TRBJ1-6, with TRBD1 as a possible D gene (5 bases). The CDR3 has 16 residues. V lost 5 bases and J 10 bases, leaving 21 bases between the germline ends. Germline V gene lookup returns CDR1 MNHEY and CDR2 SMNVEV (reference sequence). The CDR3 region is CASSRTPEGLKSPLHF. For the CDR3, the DNA is TGTGCCAGCAGTCGTACTCCGGAGGGGCTTAAATCACCCCTCCACTTT.

The chain carries TRBV27 and TRBJ1-2; a possible D gene is TRBD1 (5 bases). Looked up from germline, CDR1 is MNHEY and CDR2 is SMNVEV (reference sequence). This CDR3 region has 16 residues. V was clipped by 2 bases and J by 1 base, with 14 bases between them. CDR3 loop: CASSLSGGEINYGYTF. CDR3 nucleotides: TGTGCCAGCAGTTTAAGCGGAGGGGAGATTAACTATGGCTACACCTTC.

The chain has TRBV7-6 and TRBJ1-4; no clear D. Trimming took off 5 bases at V and 3 bases at J, with 10 bases between the two ends. Germline CDR1 reads SGHVS; CDR2 reads FNYEAQ. This CDR3 has 14 residues. The CDR3 reads CASSDIPANEKLFF. CDR3 nucleotide sequence: TGTGCCAGCAGCGACATCCCTGCTAATGAAAAACTGTTTTTT.

This clone has just a few counts. The rearrangement joins TRBV19 to TRBJ1-6; D unclear. CDR3 size: 13 residues. Looked up from germline, CDR1 is LNHDA and CDR2 is SQIVND (reference sequence). With 5 bases removed from V and 7 bases from J, the gap between germline ends came to 9 bases. In DNA form, the CDR3 reads TGTGCCAGTAGTGTTTCTCTGAATTCACCCCTCCACTTT. Its translation: CASSVSLNSPLHF.